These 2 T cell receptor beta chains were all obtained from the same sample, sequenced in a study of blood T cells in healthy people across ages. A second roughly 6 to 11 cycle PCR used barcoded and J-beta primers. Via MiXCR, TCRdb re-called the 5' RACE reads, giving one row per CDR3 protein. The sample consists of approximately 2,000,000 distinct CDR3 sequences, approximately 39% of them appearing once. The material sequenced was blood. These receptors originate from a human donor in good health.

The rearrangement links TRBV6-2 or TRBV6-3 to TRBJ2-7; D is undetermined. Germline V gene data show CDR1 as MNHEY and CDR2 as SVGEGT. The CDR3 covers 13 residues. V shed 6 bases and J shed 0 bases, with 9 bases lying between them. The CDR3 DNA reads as TGTGCCAGCAGGAAAACCTCCTCCTACGAGCAGTACTTC. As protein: CASRKTSSYEQYF.

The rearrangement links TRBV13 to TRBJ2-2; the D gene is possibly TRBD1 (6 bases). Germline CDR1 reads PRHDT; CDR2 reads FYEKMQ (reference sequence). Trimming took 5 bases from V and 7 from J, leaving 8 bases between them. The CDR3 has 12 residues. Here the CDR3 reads CASSRQDGELFF. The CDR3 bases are TGTGCCAGCAGCAGACAGGACGGGGAGCTGTTTTTT.